This entry concerns a single TCR beta chain. Other DNA sequences in this specimen translate into the identical CDR3. These data originate in a study of T cell responses to AZD1222 COVID-19 vaccine. V was clipped by 0 bases and J by 2 bases; unmatched bases: 4. This CDR3 has 16 residues. CDR1 and CDR2 (germline): SGHNT, YYREEE (reference sequence). Sequencing was performed with immunoSEQ multiplex PCR; in TCRdb, only in-frame clones are kept and a portion is missing. The repertoire holds approximately 220,000 clones, with roughly 91% as singletons. V and J are TRBV5-4 and TRBJ2-5; 10 bases agree with TRBD2. This specimen was peripheral blood, taken on day 0 of MenACWY control vaccination. The TCR sequence derives from an adult in good health. The CDR3 nucleotides read TGTGCCAGCAGCTTGGGGTTAGCGGGGGGTCAAGAGACCCAGTACTTC. Translated, it gives CASSLGLAGGQETQYF.